These 7 T cell receptor beta chains were sequenced from one sample in a study of cytomegalovirus exposure and HLA in healthy donors. PCR used 60 Vbeta primers and 13 Jbeta primers. TCRdb keeps only in-frame clones here, not all; method: immunoSEQ multiplex PCR. Among about 120,000 clones, around 74% were seen once, and the ten largest hold more than 1.5%. Sequences were obtained from PBMCs. The receptors were gathered from a woman aged 18-29 years in good health and CMV-seronegative.

V usage is TRBV7-9 and J usage is TRBJ1-1; D gene ambiguous. Deletions cut 5 bases from V and 1 base from J, with 20 bases between. The CDR3 has 17 amino acids. Germline loops: CDR1 SEHNR, CDR2 FQNEAQ (reference sequence). As DNA, the CDR3 is TGTGCCAGCAGCGCAAGTCCCACCACGGTCTGGAACACTGAAGCTTTCTTT. Translation: CASSASPTTVWNTEAFF.

V usage is TRBV10-3 and J usage is TRBJ1-1, with 8 bases matching TRBD1. This CDR3 is built from 13 residues. The germline V gene encodes CDR1 ENHRY and CDR2 SYGVKD. After removal of 7 bases from V and 4 bases from J, the junction contained 5 bases not matched to a gene. CDR3 sequence (DNA): TGTGCCATCAAGGGACAGGAGGGCACTGAAGCTTTCTTT. It yields the protein CAIKGQEGTEAFF.

This clone came up once. The chain combines TRBV28 with TRBJ2-7; D is perhaps TRBD2 (6 bases). The germline CDR1 and CDR2 sequences are MDHEN and SYDVKM. This CDR3 contains 14 residues. Trimming cost V 2 bases and J 3 bases, with 11 bases left between them. CDR3 sequence reads: CASSLQGGSYEQYF. CDR3 sequence (DNA): TGTGCCAGCAGTTTACAGGGAGGCAGCTACGAGCAGTACTTC.

The rearrangement uses TRBV6-5 and TRBJ2-7, with D possibly TRBD1 on 6 matching bases. Germline loops: CDR1 MNHEY, CDR2 SVGAGI. The V and J ends lost 5 bases and 0 bases respectively, with 8 bases between them. CDR3 length: 13 amino acids. The CDR3 protein is CASSGQSSYEQYF. CDR3 DNA: TGTGCCAGCAGTGGACAGAGCTCCTACGAGCAGTACTTC.

This clone appeared a single time. V and J are TRBV4-1 and TRBJ1-2; TRBD1 is a possible D gene (6 bases). With 0 bases removed from V and 2 bases from J, the gap between germline ends came to 10 bases. This CDR3 is 15 amino acids long. CDR1 MGHRA and CDR2 YSYEKL come from the germline V gene. CDR3 nucleotide sequence: TGCGCCAGCAGCCAAGAGGACAGCTCAAACTATGGCTACACCTTC. It specifies CASSQEDSSNYGYTF.

This clone was counted a few times. The chain combines TRBV7-8 with TRBJ1-2; no clear D gene. Trimming removed 4 bases at V and 0 bases at J, with 9 bases between. The germline V gene encodes CDR1 SGHVS and CDR2 FQNEAQ. This CDR3 has 14 amino acids. The CDR3 DNA sequence: TGTGCCAGCAGCTCCCATTCAGCTAACTATGGCTACACCTTC. As protein: CASSSHSANYGYTF.

The DNA of the CDR3 is TGTGCCAGCAGCTTAGGTTTGAGTTCCAGTGACATCTATGAAAAACTGTTTTTT. Protein product: CASSLGLSSSDIYEKLFF. This sequence joins TRBV7-9 and TRBJ1-4, with unresolved D. Germline-derived CDR1 and CDR2 are SEHNR and FQNEAQ (reference sequence). Deletions cut 1 base from V and 6 bases from J, with 21 bases between. This CDR3 has 18 amino acids.